This is a list of T cell receptor beta chains from one sample in a study of blood T cell repertoires in COVID-19. Only in-frame clones appear in the TCRdb table, and some are missing; sequencing was by immunoSEQ multiplex PCR. The table has roughly 380,000 clones, 87% seen once. Source material: PBMCs or T cells enriched from blood (not recorded which). These receptors were collected from a woman in her twenties or thirties who had recovered from COVID-19. Each CDR3 is given with its conserved first and last residue. D genes are given only for firm matches. Clone size appears in some rows only: once, few, many, or a class for an expanded clone.

>.|TRBJ2-1|TRBD2|TRBV3-1/TRBV3-2|19
TGTGCCAGCAGCCAAGACGGCGCGGGGGGGCCGAGGGTCTACAATGAGCAGTTCTTC
CASSQDGAGGPRVYNEQFF
>.|TRBJ2-1|TRBD2|TRBV9|15
TGTGCCAGCAGCGATAGCGGGAGTCCCTACAATGAGCAGTTCTTC
CASSDSGSPYNEQFF
>.|TRBJ1-5|.|TRBV6-5|14
TGTGCCAGCAGTTATTCTATGAGCAATCAGCCCCAGCATTTT
CASSYSMSNQPQHF
>.|TRBJ1-2|TRBD1|TRBV2|15
TGTGCCAGCAGTGATGTAGGGACAGGGGGTAGCGGCTACACCTTC
CASSDVGTGGSGYTF
>.|TRBJ2-7|TRBD1|TRBV28|15
TGTGCCAGCAGTTCCTCGGGACAGGGGGCCCACGAGCAGTACTTC
CASSSSGQGAHEQYF
>.|TRBJ2-5|.|TRBV12-3/TRBV12-4|13
TGTGCCAGCAGTAGAGGGAATCAAGAGACCCAGTACTTC
CASSRGNQETQYF
>.|TRBJ2-1|TRBD2|TRBV15|15
TGTGCCACCAGCGGGTCTAGCGGGAGGGCCCATGAGCAGTTCTTC
CATSGSSGRAHEQFF
>.|TRBJ1-1|TRBD1|TRBV11-2|17
TGTGCCAGCAGCTCGCTGGGACAGGGAAAATTGAACACTGAAGCTTTCTTT
CASSSLGQGKLNTEAFF
>once|TRBJ1-5|.|TRBV19|15
TGTGCCAGTAGTATAGATCCCGGGATAAGGCAGCCCCAGCATTTT
CASSIDPGIRQPQHF
>.|TRBJ2-2|.|TRBV29-1|16
TGCAGCGTTGAAGAAGCGGCAGGGGTGGGGACCGGGGAGCTGTTTTTT
CSVEEAAGVGTGELFF
>.|TRBJ2-3|.|TRBV29-1|15
TGCAGCGTTCTCTTCGGGACATCTAGCACAGATACGCAGTATTTT
CSVLFGTSSTDTQYF
>few|TRBJ1-6|.|TRBV27|17
TGTGCCAGCAGTTTAAACGGGTTTAACAATAATAATTCACCCCTCCACTTT
CASSLNGFNNNNSPLHF
>.|TRBJ2-3|.|TRBV29-1|13
TGCAGCGCCCATCCCTTAGAAACAGATACGCAGTATTTT
CSAHPLETDTQYF
>.|TRBJ1-1|TRBD1|TRBV2|14
TGTGCCAGCAGTGAAAAGACAGGGGAGGCTGAAGCTTTCTTT
CASSEKTGEAEAFF
>.|TRBJ2-3|TRBD2|TRBV27|15
TGTGCCAGCAGAGTTGGACTAGCGGGGACAGATACGCAGTATTTT
CASRVGLAGTDTQYF
>.|TRBJ2-1|.|TRBV9|18
TGTGCCAGCAGCCCCGAGGGGAGGAGCTACTCATATTACAATGAGCAGTTCTTC
CASSPEGRSYSYYNEQFF
>.|TRBJ2-1|.|TRBV30|11
TGTGCCTGGAACTCTGGAGCGGAGCAGTTCTTC
CAWNSGAEQFF
>.|TRBJ2-3|TRBD2|TRBV3-1/TRBV3-2|19
TGTGCCAGCAGCCGATCCAGGACTAGCGGGGGTGTAGGCACAGATACGCAGTATTTT
CASSRSRTSGGVGTDTQYF
>.|TRBJ2-5|TRBD1|TRBV9|15
TGTGCCAGCAGCGTTCAACAGGGGGACCAAGAGACCCAGTACTTC
CASSVQQGDQETQYF
>.|TRBJ1-2|.|TRBV27|16
TGTGCCAGCACTCAGGGAGGGAGTAAGGTGTTCGGTGGCTACACCTTC
CASTQGGSKVFGGYTF
>.|TRBJ1-2|TRBD1|TRBV5-6|14
TGTGCCAGCAGCTTAACCGGGACAGACTATGGCTACACCTTC
CASSLTGTDYGYTF
>few|TRBJ2-7|.|TRBV2|13
TGTGCCAGCGGAGGGGTCTTCACCTACGAGCAGTACTTC
CASGGVFTYEQYF
>few|TRBJ2-7|TRBD1|TRBV27|13
TGTGCCAGCAGCCCGGGACAGGCCTACGAGCAGTACTTC
CASSPGQAYEQYF
>.|TRBJ2-1|.|TRBV7-2|13
TGTGCCAGCAGCTTAATACTAGGGTATGAGCAGTTCTTC
CASSLILGYEQFF
>once|TRBJ2-3|TRBD2|TRBV28|17
TGTGCCAGCAGCGGGACTAGCGGAGGCATTCACACAGATACGCAGTATTTT
CASSGTSGGIHTDTQYF
>.|TRBJ2-5|TRBD2|TRBV6-1|16
TGTGCCAGCAGTGAACAGGCGGGGGGGTACCAAGAGACCCAGTACTTC
CASSEQAGGYQETQYF
>.|TRBJ2-7|.|TRBV9|13
TGTGCCAGCAGCCCTAACCACCGAAACGAGCAGTACTTC
CASSPNHRNEQYF
>.|TRBJ1-6|TRBD1|TRBV15|14
TGTGCCACAACCGGGACAGGGTTCGGGTCACCCCTCCACTTT
CATTGTGFGSPLHF
>.|TRBJ1-6|TRBD1|TRBV5-4|14
TGTGCCAGCAGCTTGGGAGGGGGCAATTCACCCCTCCACTTT
CASSLGGGNSPLHF
>.|TRBJ1-2|.|TRBV18|14
TGTGCCAGCTCCCCAGGACAACCCAACTATGGCTACACCTTC
CASSPGQPNYGYTF
>few|TRBJ1-1|TRBD1|TRBV27|14
TGTGCCAGCAGTTTACTTCCCCAGGGGGCTGAAGCTTTCTTT
CASSLLPQGAEAFF
>.|TRBJ2-6|.|TRBV4-1|19
TGCGCCAGCAGCCACCCTTTTAGCGGCCCTATCTCTGGGGCCAACGTCCTGACTTTC
CASSHPFSGPISGANVLTF
>.|TRBJ1-5|TRBD1|TRBV10-3|15
TGTGCCATCAGCTCGGGACAGAATAGCAATCAGCCCCAGCATTTT
CAISSGQNSNQPQHF
>.|TRBJ2-1|TRBD2|TRBV5-1|14
TGCGCCAGCACCCTACTAGCGGGGTACAATGAGCAGTTCTTC
CASTLLAGYNEQFF
>.|TRBJ2-7|.|TRBV6-5|15
TGTGCCAGACCTGCTCCCGGGACTTGCAGTTACGAGCAGTACTTC
CARPAPGTCSYEQYF
>.|TRBJ2-3|TRBD2|TRBV7-6|16
TGTGCCAGCAGCTTAACTAGCGGGAGGGGCACAGATACGCAGTATTTT
CASSLTSGRGTDTQYF
>.|TRBJ1-6|TRBD1|TRBV3-1/TRBV3-2|16
TGTGCCAGCAGCTACGGGACAGGGGTAGGAAATTCACCCCTCCACTTT
CASSYGTGVGNSPLHF
>.|TRBJ1-4|.|TRBV30|17
TGTGCCTGGGCCCCTGGGGGCCCACCCGCAACTAATGAAAAACTGTTTTTT
CAWAPGGPPATNEKLFF
>.|TRBJ1-3|.|TRBV25-1|16
TGTGCCAGCAGTAACACAGGGTCCGGCTCTGGAAACACCATATATTTT
CASSNTGSGSGNTIYF
>once|TRBJ1-1|.|TRBV5-1|17
TGCGCCAGCAGTTGGACGGGGACAACTGACCGTGGCACTGAAGCTTTCTTT
CASSWTGTTDRGTEAFF
>.|TRBJ1-1|.|TRBV5-1|14
TGCGCCAGCAGCAACCCCGGGGGAAACACTGAAGCTTTCTTT
CASSNPGGNTEAFF
>.|TRBJ1-2|TRBD1|TRBV27|12
TGTGCCAGCAGTCTGACAGGGGAGGGCTACACCTTC
CASSLTGEGYTF
>.|TRBJ2-7|.|TRBV5-8|14
TGTGCCAGCAGCTTGAATCGGGGGTTCGGCGAGCAGTACTTC
CASSLNRGFGEQYF
>once|TRBJ1-2|.|TRBV2|14
TGTGCCAGCAGCCGGACAGCTGACAACTATGGCTACACCTTC
CASSRTADNYGYTF
>.|TRBJ2-2|.|TRBV11-2|16
TGTGCCAGCAGCTTCCTGGCGGGGATAAGGGCCGGGGAGCTGTTTTTT
CASSFLAGIRAGELFF
>once|TRBJ2-1|TRBD2|TRBV3-1/TRBV3-2|17
TGTGCCAGCAGCCAAGGACTAGCGGGGGGAACCTACAATGAGCAGTTCTTC
CASSQGLAGGTYNEQFF
>few|TRBJ2-2|TRBD2|TRBV11-2|15
TGTGCCAGCAGCGGCGGGAGGGCCGGATTGGGGGAGCTGTTTTTT
CASSGGRAGLGELFF
>once|TRBJ2-3|.|TRBV7-2|16
TGTGCCAGCAGCTTCTACGCTGTGCAGGGCACAGATACGCAGTATTTT
CASSFYAVQGTDTQYF
>.|TRBJ2-3|.|TRBV9|16
TGTGCCAGCAGCGTAGCCCCAAGAACTAGCACAGATACGCAGTATTTT
CASSVAPRTSTDTQYF
>.|TRBJ2-5|TRBD2|TRBV7-8|16
TGTGCCAGCAGCCGCGGCCTAGCGGGGGCCCGGGAGACCCAGTACTTC
CASSRGLAGARETQYF
>.|TRBJ2-1|.|TRBV5-1|16
TGCGCCAGCAGCTCTGCGGGGATAACCCTTATCGACTTCAAGTTCTTC
CASSSAGITLIDFKFF